The sample holds one count of the clone carrying this T cell receptor beta chain. This record belongs to a study of blood T cell repertoires in COVID-19. Whole-study context: Samples of COVID-19 (acute and convalescent) were obtained from the United States, Italy and Spain. The analysed material was cDNA or gDNA that came from T cells, B-cell-depleted T cells, or PBMCs.

In the authors' methods: Reference gene primer amplification yielded estimated nucleated cell counts. TCRdb keeps only in-frame clones here, not all; method: immunoSEQ multiplex PCR. V and J calls and clone size are as listed in that table; D and trimming were resolved from the DNA. The table includes roughly 120,000 clones, roughly 85% detected once. Germline V lookup: CDR1 MDHEN, CDR2 SYDVKM. This CDR3 has 14 residues. With 5 bases clipped from V and 4 bases from J, the junction kept 3 bases outside the gene matches. The sequence came from a human donor in a cohort sampled during active COVID-19. The material sequenced was peripheral blood. The V call is TRBV28, the J call TRBJ1-3; 9 bases agree with TRBD1. The CDR3 coding sequence is TGTGCCAGCAGTACAGGGGGCCCCGGAAACACCATATATTTT. It specifies CASSTGGPGNTIYF.